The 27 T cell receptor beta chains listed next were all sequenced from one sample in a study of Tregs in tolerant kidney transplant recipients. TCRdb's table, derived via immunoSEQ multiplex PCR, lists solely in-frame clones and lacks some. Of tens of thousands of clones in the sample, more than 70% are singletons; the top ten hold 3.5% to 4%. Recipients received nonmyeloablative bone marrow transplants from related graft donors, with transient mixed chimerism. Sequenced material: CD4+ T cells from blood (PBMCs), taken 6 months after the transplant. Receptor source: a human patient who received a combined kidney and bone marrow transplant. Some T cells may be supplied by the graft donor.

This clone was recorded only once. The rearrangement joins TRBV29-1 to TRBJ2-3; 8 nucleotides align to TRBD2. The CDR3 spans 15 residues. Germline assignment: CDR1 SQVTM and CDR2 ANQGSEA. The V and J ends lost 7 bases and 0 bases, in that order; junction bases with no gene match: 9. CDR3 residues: CSGRGGQGSTDTQYF. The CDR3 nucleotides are TGCAGCGGTCGCGGGGGGCAAGGGAGCACAGATACGCAGTATTTT.

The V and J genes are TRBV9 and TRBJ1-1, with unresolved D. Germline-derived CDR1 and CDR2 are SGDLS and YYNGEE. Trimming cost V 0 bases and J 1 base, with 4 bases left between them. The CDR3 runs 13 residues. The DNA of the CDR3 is TGTGCCAGCAGCGTAGCTCCGAACACTGAAGCTTTCTTT. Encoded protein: CASSVAPNTEAFF. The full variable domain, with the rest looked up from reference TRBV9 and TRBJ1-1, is DSGVTQTPKHLITATGQRVTLRCSPRSGDLSVYWYQQSLDQGLQFLIQYYNGEERAKGNILERFSAQQFPDLHSELNLSSLELGDSALYFCASSVAPNTEAFFGQGTRLTVV.

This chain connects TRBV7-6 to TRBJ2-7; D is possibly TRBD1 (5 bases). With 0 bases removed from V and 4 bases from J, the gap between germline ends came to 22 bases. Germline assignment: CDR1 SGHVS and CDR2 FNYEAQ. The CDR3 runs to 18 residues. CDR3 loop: CASSLASTARVPPYEQYF. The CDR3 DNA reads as TGTGCCAGCAGCTTAGCCTCCACCGCCAGGGTACCTCCGTACGAGCAGTACTTC.

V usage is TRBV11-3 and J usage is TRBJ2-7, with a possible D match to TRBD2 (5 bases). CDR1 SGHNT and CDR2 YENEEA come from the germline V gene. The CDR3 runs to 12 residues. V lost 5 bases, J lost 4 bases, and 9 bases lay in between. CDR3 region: CASSIRRYEQYF. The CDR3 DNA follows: TGTGCCAGCAGCATTCGGAGGTACGAGCAGTACTTC.

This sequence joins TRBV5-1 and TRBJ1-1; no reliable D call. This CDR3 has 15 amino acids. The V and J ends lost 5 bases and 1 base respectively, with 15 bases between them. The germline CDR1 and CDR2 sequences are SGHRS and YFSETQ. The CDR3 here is CASSPTQDWNTEAFF. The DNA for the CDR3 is TGCGCCAGCAGTCCGACCCAGGACTGGAACACTGAAGCTTTCTTT. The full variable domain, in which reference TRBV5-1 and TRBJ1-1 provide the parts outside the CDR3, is KAGVTQTPRYLIKTRGQQVTLSCSPISGHRSVSWYQQTPGQGLQFLFEYFSETQRNKGNFPGRFSGRQFSNSRSEMNVSTLELGDSALYLCASSPTQDWNTEAFFGQGTRLTVV.

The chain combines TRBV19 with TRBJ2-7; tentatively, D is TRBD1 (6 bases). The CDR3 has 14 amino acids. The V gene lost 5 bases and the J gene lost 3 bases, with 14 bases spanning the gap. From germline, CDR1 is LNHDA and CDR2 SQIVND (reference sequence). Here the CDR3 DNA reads TGTGCCAGTAGTCTGGGCAGGGGTGGCTACGAGCAGTACTTC. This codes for CASSLGRGGYEQYF.

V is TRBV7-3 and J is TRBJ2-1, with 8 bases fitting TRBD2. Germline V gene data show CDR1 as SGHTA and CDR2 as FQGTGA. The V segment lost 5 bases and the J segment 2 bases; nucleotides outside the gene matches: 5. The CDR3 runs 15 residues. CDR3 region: CASSPKAGAYNEQFF. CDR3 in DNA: TGTGCCAGCAGCCCCAAAGCGGGAGCCTACAATGAGCAGTTCTTC.

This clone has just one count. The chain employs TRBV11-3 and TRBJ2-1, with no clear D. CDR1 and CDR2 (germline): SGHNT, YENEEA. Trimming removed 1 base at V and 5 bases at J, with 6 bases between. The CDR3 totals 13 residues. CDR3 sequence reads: CASSLGPDNEQFF. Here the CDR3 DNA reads TGTGCCAGCAGCTTAGGGCCCGACAATGAGCAGTTCTTC. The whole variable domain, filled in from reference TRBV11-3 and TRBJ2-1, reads EAGVVQSPRYKIIEKKQPVAFWCNPISGHNTLYWYLQNLGQGPELLIRYENEEAVDDSQLPKDRFSAERLKGVDSTLKIQPAELGDSAVYLCASSLGPDNEQFFGPGTRLTVL.

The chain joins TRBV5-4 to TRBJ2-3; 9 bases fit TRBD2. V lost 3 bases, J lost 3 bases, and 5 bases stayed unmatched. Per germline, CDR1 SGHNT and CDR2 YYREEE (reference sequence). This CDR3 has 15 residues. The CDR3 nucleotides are TGTGCCAGCAGCTACAAGCGGGAGGTGACAGATACGCAGTATTTT. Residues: CASSYKREVTDTQYF.

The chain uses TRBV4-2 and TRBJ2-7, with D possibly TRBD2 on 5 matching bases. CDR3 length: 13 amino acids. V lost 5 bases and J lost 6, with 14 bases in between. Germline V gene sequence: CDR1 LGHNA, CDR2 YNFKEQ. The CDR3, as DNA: TGTGCCAGCAGCTTAGCGCTGGCGAGCGAGCAGTACTTC. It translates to CASSLALASEQYF.

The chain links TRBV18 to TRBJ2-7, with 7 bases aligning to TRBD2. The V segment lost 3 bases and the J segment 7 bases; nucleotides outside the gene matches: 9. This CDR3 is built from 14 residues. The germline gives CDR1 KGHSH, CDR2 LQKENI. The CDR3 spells CASSPQGGMNEQYF. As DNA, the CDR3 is TGTGCCAGCTCACCCCAGGGAGGGATGAATGAGCAGTACTTC. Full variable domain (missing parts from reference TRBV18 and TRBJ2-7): NAGVMQNPRHLVRRRGQEARLRCSPMKGHSHVYWYRQLPEEGLKFMVYLQKENIIDESGMPKERFSAEFPKEGPSILRIQQVVRGDSAAYFCASSPQGGMNEQYFGPGTRLTVT.

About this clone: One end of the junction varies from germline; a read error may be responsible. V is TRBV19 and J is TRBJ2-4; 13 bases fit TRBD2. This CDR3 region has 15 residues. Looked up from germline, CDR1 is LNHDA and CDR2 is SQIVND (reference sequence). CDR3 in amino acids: CASKTSGRAKNIQYF. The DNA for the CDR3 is TGTGCGAGTAAGACTAGCGGGAGGGCCAAAAACATTCAGTACTTC.

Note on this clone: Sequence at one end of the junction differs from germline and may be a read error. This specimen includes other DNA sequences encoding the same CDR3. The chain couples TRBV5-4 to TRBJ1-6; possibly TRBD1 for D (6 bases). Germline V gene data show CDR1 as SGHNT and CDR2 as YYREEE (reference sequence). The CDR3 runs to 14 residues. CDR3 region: CASRNRDKNSPLHF. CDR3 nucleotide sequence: TGTGCCAGCAGGAATAGGGACAAGAATTCCCCCCTCCACTTT.

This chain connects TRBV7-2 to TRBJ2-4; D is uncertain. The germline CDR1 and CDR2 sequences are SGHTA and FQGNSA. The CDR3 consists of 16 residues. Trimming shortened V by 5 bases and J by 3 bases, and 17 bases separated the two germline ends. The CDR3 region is CASSILGSLGKNIQYF. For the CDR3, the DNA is TGTGCCAGCAGCATTCTCGGGTCGCTAGGCAAAAACATTCAGTACTTC.

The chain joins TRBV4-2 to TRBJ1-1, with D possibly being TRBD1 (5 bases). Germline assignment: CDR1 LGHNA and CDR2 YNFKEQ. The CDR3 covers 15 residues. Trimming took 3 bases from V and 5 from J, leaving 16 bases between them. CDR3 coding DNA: TGTGCCAGCAGCCAGTCCGGGGGGGTCGGGACTGAAGCTTTCTTT. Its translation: CASSQSGGVGTEAFF.

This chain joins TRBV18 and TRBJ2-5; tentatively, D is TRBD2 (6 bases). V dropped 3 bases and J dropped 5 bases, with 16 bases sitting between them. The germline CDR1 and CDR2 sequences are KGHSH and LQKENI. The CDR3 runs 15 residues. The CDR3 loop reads CASSPRLGAGETQYF. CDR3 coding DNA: TGTGCCAGCTCACCTAGACTAGGGGCCGGGGAGACCCAGTACTTC.

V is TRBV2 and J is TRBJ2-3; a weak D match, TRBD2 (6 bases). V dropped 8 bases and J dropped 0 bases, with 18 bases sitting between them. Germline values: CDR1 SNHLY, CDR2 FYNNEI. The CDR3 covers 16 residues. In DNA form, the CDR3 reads TGTGCCAGCGGAACCGGGGGAGATATTAGCACAGATACGCAGTATTTT. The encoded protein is CASGTGGDISTDTQYF.

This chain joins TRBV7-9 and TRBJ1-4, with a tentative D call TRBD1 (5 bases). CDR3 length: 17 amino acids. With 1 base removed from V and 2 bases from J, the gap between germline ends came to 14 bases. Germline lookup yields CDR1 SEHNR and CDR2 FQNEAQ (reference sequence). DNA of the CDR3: TGTGCCAGCAGCTTAGTGGCAGGGAAGAGGACTAATGAAAAACTGTTTTTT. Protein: CASSLVAGKRTNEKLFF.

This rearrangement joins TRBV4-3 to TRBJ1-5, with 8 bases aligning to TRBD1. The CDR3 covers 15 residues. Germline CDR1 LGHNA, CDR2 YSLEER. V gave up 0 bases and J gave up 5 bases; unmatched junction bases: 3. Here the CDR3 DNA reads TGCGCCAGCAGCCAAGACAGGACAGGGTATCAGCCCCAGCATTTT. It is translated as CASSQDRTGYQPQHF.

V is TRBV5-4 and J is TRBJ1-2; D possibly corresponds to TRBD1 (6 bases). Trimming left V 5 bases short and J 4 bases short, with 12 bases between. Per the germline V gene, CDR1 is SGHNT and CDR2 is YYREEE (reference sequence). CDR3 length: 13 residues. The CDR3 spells CASRRTGSYGYTF. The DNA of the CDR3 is TGTGCCAGCAGGCGAACAGGGAGCTATGGCTACACCTTC.

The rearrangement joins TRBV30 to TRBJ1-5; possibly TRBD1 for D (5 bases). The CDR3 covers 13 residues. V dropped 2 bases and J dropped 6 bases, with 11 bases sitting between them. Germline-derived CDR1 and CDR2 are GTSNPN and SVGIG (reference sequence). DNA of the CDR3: TGTGCCTGGAGTACCCAAACAGGTCAGCCCCAGCATTTT. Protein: CAWSTQTGQPQHF.

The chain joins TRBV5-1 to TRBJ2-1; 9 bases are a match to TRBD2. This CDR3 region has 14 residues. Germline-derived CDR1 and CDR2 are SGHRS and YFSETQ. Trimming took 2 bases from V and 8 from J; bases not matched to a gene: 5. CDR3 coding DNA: TGCGCCAGCAGCTTTGGCGGGAGGGGCGATGAGCAGTTCTTC. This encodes CASSFGGRGDEQFF.

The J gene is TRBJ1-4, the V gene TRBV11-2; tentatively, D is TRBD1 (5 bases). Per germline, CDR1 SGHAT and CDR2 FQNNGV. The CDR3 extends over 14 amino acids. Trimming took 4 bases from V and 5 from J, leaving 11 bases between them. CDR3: CASSSGDGNEKLFF. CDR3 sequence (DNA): TGTGCCAGCAGCTCGGGGGACGGCAATGAAAAACTGTTTTTT.

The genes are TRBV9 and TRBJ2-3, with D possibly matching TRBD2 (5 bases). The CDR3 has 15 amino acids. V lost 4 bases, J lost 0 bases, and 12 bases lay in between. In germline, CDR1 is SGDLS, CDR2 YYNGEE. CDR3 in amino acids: CASSPRAASTDTQYF. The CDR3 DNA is TGTGCCAGCAGCCCGCGGGCGGCCAGCACAGATACGCAGTATTTT.

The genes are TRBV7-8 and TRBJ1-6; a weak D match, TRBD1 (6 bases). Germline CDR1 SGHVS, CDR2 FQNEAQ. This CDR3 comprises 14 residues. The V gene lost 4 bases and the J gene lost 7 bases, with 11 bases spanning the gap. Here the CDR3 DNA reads TGTGCCAGCAGCTGGACAGTTTCAAATTCACCCCTCCACTTT. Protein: CASSWTVSNSPLHF.

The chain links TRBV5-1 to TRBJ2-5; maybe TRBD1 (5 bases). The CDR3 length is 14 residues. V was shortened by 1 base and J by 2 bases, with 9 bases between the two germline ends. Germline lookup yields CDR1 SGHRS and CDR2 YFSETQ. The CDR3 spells CASSLSNRQETQYF. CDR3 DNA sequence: TGCGCCAGCAGCTTGTCTAACAGGCAAGAGACCCAGTACTTC.

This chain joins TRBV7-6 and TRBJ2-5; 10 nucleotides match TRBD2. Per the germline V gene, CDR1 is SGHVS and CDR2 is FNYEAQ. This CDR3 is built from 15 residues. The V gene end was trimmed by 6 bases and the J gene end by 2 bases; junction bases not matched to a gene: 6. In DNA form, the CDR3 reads TGTGCCAGCAGTTCATGGACTAGCGGTCAAGAGACCCAGTACTTC. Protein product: CASSSWTSGQETQYF.